Below are 21 T cell receptor beta chains sequenced from a single sample in a study of Ad26.COV2.S vaccination and SARS-CoV-2 variants. Generated by immunoSEQ multiplex PCR, the TCRdb table keeps only in-frame clones and is missing some. The sample has over 450,000 clones; 80% to 90% are singletons. This sample's treatment: 19 received Ad26.COV2.S at low or high dose, single or two shots; about 5 received placebo; per-sample allocation not given. Each sample was drawn 63 days after the first injection (of vaccine or placebo). The specimen was peripheral blood, collected in a trial of Ad26.COV2.S vaccine versus placebo. Source of these receptors: a person aged 18-65 years who received the Ad26.COV2.S COVID-19 vaccine or a placebo.

The chain carries TRBV14 and TRBJ2-1, with TRBD2 matching over 8 bases. The CDR3 length is 16 residues. Germline-derived CDR1 and CDR2 are SGHDN and FVKESK. Losses at the gene ends were 3 bases for V and 0 bases for J; bases not matched to a gene: 4. The CDR3 nucleotides read TGTGCCAGCAGCCAGCGGGGGGCGTTCTCCTACAATGAGCAGTTCTTC. Translated, it gives CASSQRGAFSYNEQFF.

This clone was detected only once. CDR3 DNA: TGTGCCAGCAGAGTACTAGCGGGAGTCCACGAGCAGTACTTC. This translates into CASRVLAGVHEQYF. The rearrangement links TRBV6-5 to TRBJ2-7; 11 bases are shared with TRBD2. J gave up 5 bases and V 6 bases, and 6 bases lay outside the gene matches. The germline gives CDR1 MNHEY, CDR2 SVGAGI. The CDR3 has 14 residues.

The chain uses TRBV7-9 and TRBJ2-5, with D tentatively TRBD2 (6 bases). CDR3 length: 14 amino acids. The V gene's germline CDR1 is SEHNR and CDR2 FQNEAQ (reference sequence). The ends were cut back, 4 bases at V and 2 bases at J, with 11 bases in the middle. The DNA of the CDR3 is TGTGCCAGCAGCTCGGGACTTGATCAAGAGACCCAGTACTTC. Protein: CASSSGLDQETQYF.

The V and J genes are TRBV5-1 and TRBJ2-5, with 9 bases fitting TRBD2. This CDR3 is 15 amino acids long. CDR1 is SGHRS and CDR2 is YFSETQ in the germline V gene. V lost 4 bases and J lost 3; bases outside the gene matches: 7. As DNA, the CDR3 is TGCGCCAGCAGCCGCGGGTCTAGCGGGGAAGAGACCCAGTACTTC. It specifies CASSRGSSGEETQYF.

The CDR3 is CASSIMGGTGSNQPQHF. The CDR3, as DNA: TGTGCCAGTAGTATTATGGGAGGGACAGGGAGCAATCAGCCCCAGCATTTT. The chain is built from TRBV19 and TRBJ1-5, with 9 bases fitting TRBD1. This CDR3 contains 17 residues. The J segment lost 1 base and the V segment lost 3 bases, leaving 7 bases of the junction unmatched. The germline CDR1 and CDR2 sequences are LNHDA and SQIVND (reference sequence).

V usage is TRBV19 and J usage is TRBJ1-2, with D maybe TRBD1 (5 bases). The V and J ends lost 6 bases and 7 bases respectively, with 33 bases between them. This CDR3 is 19 amino acids long. Per germline, CDR1 LNHDA and CDR2 SQIVND (reference sequence). CDR3 region: CASSVYSPLQGKGSGGYTF. The CDR3, as DNA: TGTGCCAGTAGCGTATATTCCCCCCTGCAGGGAAAAGGCTCTGGTGGCTACACCTTC.

The chain couples TRBV11-2 to TRBJ2-2; 8 bases map to TRBD2. The germline CDR1 and CDR2 sequences are SGHAT and FQNNGV. The CDR3 spans 18 residues. Trimming at V came to 1 base and at J to 1 base, leaving 8 bases not matched to a gene. This chain's CDR3 is CASSLVIGLAGNTGELFF. The CDR3, as DNA: TGTGCCAGCAGCTTAGTAATCGGCCTAGCGGGGAACACCGGGGAGCTGTTTTTT.

The V gene is TRBV7-9, the J gene TRBJ1-3; D possibly corresponds to TRBD1 (5 bases). The germline CDR1 and CDR2 sequences are SEHNR and FQNEAQ (reference sequence). Trimming left V 3 bases short and J 3 bases short, with 12 bases between. This CDR3 is 15 amino acids long. CDR3 in DNA: TGTGCCAGCAGCTTCGGCCAGGGCTTTGGAAACACCATATATTTT. This gives the protein CASSFGQGFGNTIYF.

The chain recombines TRBV18 with TRBJ1-4, with D possibly TRBD1 on 6 matching bases. V lost 2 bases, J lost 10 bases, and 17 bases lay in between. Germline-derived CDR1 and CDR2 are KGHSH and LQKENI. There are 15 residues in the CDR3. CDR3 nucleotide sequence: TGTGCCAGCTCACCAGGGGACACCGGGCGGAGAAAACTGTTTTTT. Encoded protein: CASSPGDTGRRKLFF.

V and J are TRBV10-2 and TRBJ1-6, with D possibly matching TRBD1 (6 bases). Germline V CDR1 and CDR2: WSHSY, SAAADI. The CDR3 runs to 15 residues. V gave up 0 bases and J gave up 8 bases, with 11 bases separating them. CDR3 loop: CASSESPRGHSPLHF. CDR3 nucleotide sequence: TGCGCCAGCAGTGAGTCTCCCAGGGGACATTCACCCCTCCACTTT.

The chain has TRBV7-9 and TRBJ2-2; 8 bases are shared with TRBD2. The CDR3 covers 14 residues. V trimming: 5 bases; J trimming: 7 bases; junction bases outside the gene matches: 6. Germline V gene data show CDR1 as SEHNR and CDR2 as FQNEAQ (reference sequence). The DNA for the CDR3 is TGTGCCAGCAGCCCCGGGAGGGCTGGCGGGGAGCTGTTTTTT. Protein product: CASSPGRAGGELFF.

The chain links TRBV12-5 to TRBJ2-2, with 9 bases that match TRBD2. Trimming at V came to 3 bases and at J to 4 bases, leaving 9 bases not matched to a gene. Germline values: CDR1 LGHNT, CDR2 FRNRAP. The CDR3 contains 17 residues. For the CDR3, the DNA is TGTGCTAGTGGTTTTATCAAACCTAGCGGGGTCACCGGGGAGCTGTTTTTT. Translating gives CASGFIKPSGVTGELFF. Looking up the rest from reference TRBV12-5 and TRBJ2-2 gives the full variable domain: DARVTQTPRHKVTEMGQEVTMRCQPILGHNTVFWYRQTMMQGLELLAYFRNRAPLDDSGMPKDRFSAEMPDATLATLKIQPSEPRDSAVYFCASGFIKPSGVTGELFFGEGSRLTVL.

The chain joins TRBV14 to TRBJ2-7; D is undetermined. V shed 1 base and J shed 5 bases, with 3 bases lying between them. Germline V gene data show CDR1 as SGHDN and CDR2 as FVKESK. The CDR3 is 11 residues long. CDR3 amino acids: CASSQANEQYF. In DNA, the CDR3 is TGTGCCAGCAGCCAAGCAAACGAGCAGTACTTC.

This chain joins TRBV2 and TRBJ2-7; 12 bases match TRBD2. Germline assignment: CDR1 SNHLY and CDR2 FYNNEI. V lost 3 bases, J lost 5 bases, and 8 bases stayed unmatched. The length of the CDR3 is 16 residues. CDR3 loop: CASSEESSGRGNEQYF. CDR3 in DNA: TGTGCCAGCAGTGAGGAGTCTAGCGGGAGGGGCAACGAGCAGTACTTC.

The chain is built from TRBV5-4 and TRBJ2-1, with TRBD2 identical over 8 bases. The junction had 8 bases not matched to a gene; V was cut back by 3 bases and J by 6 bases. The CDR3 covers 15 residues. CDR1 is SGHNT, CDR2 YYREEE, per germline (reference sequence). The CDR3 region has the DNA TGTGCCAGCAGCTGGCCCCGCGGGGGGCCCAATGAGCAGTTCTTC. Encoded protein: CASSWPRGGPNEQFF.

Comment on this clone: The identical CDR3 is also encoded by other nucleotide sequences in the sample. This chain uses TRBV14 with TRBJ2-7; D perhaps matches TRBD2 (5 bases). V lost 4 bases to trimming and J lost 4 bases, with 5 bases between them. This CDR3 comprises 11 residues. Germline CDR1 reads SGHDN; CDR2 reads FVKESK. The CDR3 loop reads CASSRGYEQYF. The CDR3 DNA sequence: TGTGCCAGCAGCCGCGGGTACGAGCAGTACTTC. Full variable domain (remainder filled in from reference TRBV14 and TRBJ2-7): EAGVTQFPSHSVIEKGQTVTLRCDPISGHDNLYWYRRVMGKEIKFLLHFVKESKQDESGMPNNRFLAERTGGTYSTLKVQPAELEDSGVYFCASSRGYEQYFGPGTRLTVT.

The chain is built from TRBV4-1 and TRBJ2-7; possibly TRBD1 for D (6 bases). V was shortened by 1 base and J by 3 bases, with 13 bases between the two germline ends. Germline V gene sequence: CDR1 MGHRA, CDR2 YSYEKL. This CDR3 has 15 residues. DNA of the CDR3: TGCGCCAGCAGCCAAGGGACAGCTAAGTTCTACGAGCAGTACTTC. Its translation: CASSQGTAKFYEQYF.

The chain carries TRBV6-5 and TRBJ1-3, with D uncertain. CDR1 is MNHEY, CDR2 SVGAGI, per germline. V was trimmed by 2 bases and J by 4 bases, leaving 9 bases between them. The CDR3 is made up of 14 amino acids. CDR3 region: CASSYTFVGNTIYF. For the CDR3, the DNA is TGTGCCAGCAGTTACACGTTTGTAGGAAACACCATATATTTT.

The V and J genes are TRBV9 and TRBJ2-3, with 10 bases aligning to TRBD1. Germline values: CDR1 SGDLS, CDR2 YYNGEE. There are 16 residues in the CDR3. V was pared by 0 bases and J by 1 base, with 2 bases of the junction left unmatched. CDR3 sequence: CASSVETGGGTDTQYF. The CDR3 nucleotides are TGTGCCAGCAGCGTAGAGACAGGGGGCGGCACAGATACGCAGTATTTT.

The chain is built from TRBV30 and TRBJ1-3, with D hard to call. The germline V gene encodes CDR1 GTSNPN and CDR2 SVGIG (reference sequence). The CDR3 has 12 residues. With 4 bases removed from V and 11 bases from J, the gap between germline ends came to 15 bases. CDR3 residues: CAWTESGPSIYF. CDR3 DNA: TGTGCCTGGACGGAGAGTGGGCCCTCCATATATTTT.

The chain has TRBV6-5 and TRBJ2-2; 7 positions agree with TRBD1. The CDR3 is 15 amino acids. Germline V gives CDR1 MNHEY, CDR2 SVGAGI. After removal of 5 bases from V and 6 bases from J, the junction contained 9 bases not matched to a gene. CDR3 in amino acids: CASSIGQVVAGELFF. DNA of the CDR3: TGTGCCAGCAGTATAGGACAGGTTGTCGCCGGGGAGCTGTTTTTT.